The clone carrying this T cell receptor (beta chain) came up a few times. The target antigen is unknown. This entry is derived from a study of CD8 T cells in ankylosing spondylitis. TCRdb ran MiXCR on the 5' RACE reads and lists one entry per CDR3 protein. The top ten clones hold approximately 32% of a sample with 180,000 or so distinct CDR3 sequences, 11% of them seen once. General study points: Among TCR beta sequences, a motif of under 10 highly homologous variants appeared characteristic of ankylosing spondylitis blood. Past studies reported some motif variants in reactive arthritis synovial fluid and blood.

Sequencing was done on a sample of blood, either unsorted or a sorted T cell fraction (not recorded which). The TCR sequence derives from a male donor with ankylosing spondylitis or in good health (not recorded which).

The CDR3 sequence: CATSRLQSGWQGNEQFF. CDR3 coding DNA: TGTGCCACCAGCAGACTTCAAAGTGGATGGCAGGGCAATGAGCAGTTCTTC. This chain links TRBV15 with TRBJ2-1, with TRBD1 as a possible D gene (5 bases). Germline V lookup: CDR1 LNHNV, CDR2 YYDKDF (reference sequence). The CDR3 consists of 17 residues. Between the trimmed V and J ends, which lost 2 bases and 6 bases, there was a span of 20 bases.